The subject of this entry is one T cell receptor (beta chain). The entry originates in a study of blood T cell repertoires in COVID-19. The CDR3 is 13 residues long. V lost 4 bases and J 5 bases, leaving 12 bases between the germline ends. Germline lookup yields CDR1 LGHNA and CDR2 YSLEER. Sequencing was performed with immunoSEQ multiplex PCR; in TCRdb, only in-frame clones are kept and a portion is missing. The repertoire holds about 200,000 clones, with more than 75% as singletons. This receptor was identified in a woman aged 80 or over with acute or convalescent COVID-19. The sample comprised peripheral blood. The V call is TRBV4-3, the J call TRBJ2-7; D may be TRBD1 (6 bases). The CDR3: CASSPTDRHEQYF. The CDR3 DNA follows: TGCGCCAGCAGCCCAACCGACAGGCACGAGCAGTACTTC.